This T cell receptor (beta chain) appears in the sequencing data of a study of control samples from healthy donors and cancer patients. Clones were sequenced by immunoSEQ multiplex PCR, and TCRdb holds only the in-frame ones, with some missing. There are approximately 150,000 clones in the sample; around nine tenths occur only once, and approximately 8% lies in the top ten. V was pared by 1 base and J by 8 bases, with 6 bases between. Germline V gene data show CDR1 as GTSNPN and CDR2 as SVGIG (reference sequence). The CDR3 loop spans 11 amino acids. Sequenced input: PBMCs. The chain carries TRBV30 and TRBJ2-1; D remains ambiguous. The sequence came from a man in his forties or fifties with head and neck cancer. The CDR3 here is CAWSDSDEQFF. As DNA, the CDR3 is TGTGCCTGGAGTGACTCGGATGAGCAGTTCTTC.